This TCR beta chain was found in a study of tissue T cells after allogeneic stem cell transplantation. Findings of the study overall: In patients and mice, blood and spleen missed much of tissue repertoire.

Survey-depth TCRbeta CDR3 sequencing reported V/J genes and productive frequencies. Clones were read by immunoSEQ multiplex PCR, and TCRdb kept only the in-frame ones, dropping some. The sample carries about 21,000 clones, roughly two thirds recorded once. Notes on this clone: Its specificity is not known. The gene symbols are mouse symbols. With the read ending 1 residue before the CDR3 end, the germline J gene is used to fill in that end.

V shed 5 bases and J shed 0 bases, with 9 bases lying between them. This CDR3 comprises 13 residues. Germline V lookup: CDR1 FNHDT, CDR2 SITEND (reference sequence). The origin of this receptor is a female BALB/c mouse in good health. MHC haplotype here: H2-d. Sequenced input: spleen. J is TRBJ2-7 and V is TRBV19, with a weak D call TRBD1 (6 bases). The CDR3 spells CASRRDISYEQYF. The CDR3 bases that were read are TGTGCCAGCAGGCGGGACATCTCCTATGAACAGTAC.